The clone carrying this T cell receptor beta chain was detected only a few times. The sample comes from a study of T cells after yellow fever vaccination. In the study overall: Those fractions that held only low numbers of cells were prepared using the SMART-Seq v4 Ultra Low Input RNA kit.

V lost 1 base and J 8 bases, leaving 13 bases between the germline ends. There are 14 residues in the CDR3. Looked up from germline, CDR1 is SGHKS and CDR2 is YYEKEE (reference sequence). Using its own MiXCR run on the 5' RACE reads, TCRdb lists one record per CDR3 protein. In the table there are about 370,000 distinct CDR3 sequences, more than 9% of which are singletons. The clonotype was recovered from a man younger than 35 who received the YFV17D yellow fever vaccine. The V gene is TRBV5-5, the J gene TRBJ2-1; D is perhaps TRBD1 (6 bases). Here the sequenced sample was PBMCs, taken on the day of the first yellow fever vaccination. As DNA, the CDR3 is TGTGCCAGCAGCTTGTCCCAGGGGACCCATGAGCAGTTCTTC. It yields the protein CASSLSQGTHEQFF.